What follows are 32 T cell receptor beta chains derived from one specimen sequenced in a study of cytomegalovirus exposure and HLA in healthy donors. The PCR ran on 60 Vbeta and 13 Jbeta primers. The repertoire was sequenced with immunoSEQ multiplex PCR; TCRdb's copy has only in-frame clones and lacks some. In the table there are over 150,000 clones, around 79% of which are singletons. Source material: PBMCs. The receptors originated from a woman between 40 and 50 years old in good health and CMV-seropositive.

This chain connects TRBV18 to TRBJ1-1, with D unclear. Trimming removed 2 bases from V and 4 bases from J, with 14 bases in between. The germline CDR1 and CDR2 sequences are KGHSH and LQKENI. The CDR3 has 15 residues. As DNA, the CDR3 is TGTGCCAGCTCACCAAACACTAATCGGGGCACTGAAGCTTTCTTT. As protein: CASSPNTNRGTEAFF.

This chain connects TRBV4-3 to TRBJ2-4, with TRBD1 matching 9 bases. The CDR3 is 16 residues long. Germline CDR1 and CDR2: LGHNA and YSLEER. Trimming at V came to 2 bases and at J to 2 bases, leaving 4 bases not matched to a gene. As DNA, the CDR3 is TGCGCCAGCAGCCAATGGACAGGGGTAACCAAAAACATTCAGTACTTC. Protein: CASSQWTGVTKNIQYF.

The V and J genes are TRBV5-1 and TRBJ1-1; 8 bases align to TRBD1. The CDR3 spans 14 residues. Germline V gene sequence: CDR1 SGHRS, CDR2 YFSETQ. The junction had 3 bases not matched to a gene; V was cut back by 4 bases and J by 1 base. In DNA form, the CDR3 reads TGCGCCAGCAGCCCAGGACAGGGGAACACTGAAGCTTTCTTT. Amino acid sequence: CASSPGQGNTEAFF. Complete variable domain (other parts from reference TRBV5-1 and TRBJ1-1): KAGVTQTPRYLIKTRGQQVTLSCSPISGHRSVSWYQQTPGQGLQFLFEYFSETQRNKGNFPGRFSGRQFSNSRSEMNVSTLELGDSALYLCASSPGQGNTEAFFGQGTRLTVV.

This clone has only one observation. The CDR3 region is CASSTPTTGGLETQYF. As DNA, the CDR3 is TGTGCCAGTAGTACACCGACGACAGGGGGCTTGGAGACCCAGTACTTC. V is TRBV19 and J is TRBJ2-5; 10 positions agree with TRBD1. The J segment lost 5 bases and the V segment lost 4 bases, leaving 10 bases of the junction unmatched. Germline lookup yields CDR1 LNHDA and CDR2 SQIVND (reference sequence). The CDR3 spans 16 residues.

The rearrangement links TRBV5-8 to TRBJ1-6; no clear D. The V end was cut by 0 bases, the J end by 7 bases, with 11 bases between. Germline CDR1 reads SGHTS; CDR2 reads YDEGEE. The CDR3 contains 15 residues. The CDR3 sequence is CASSLDSLRNSPLHF. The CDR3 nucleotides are TGTGCCAGCAGCTTGGACAGCCTTAGGAATTCACCCCTCCACTTT.

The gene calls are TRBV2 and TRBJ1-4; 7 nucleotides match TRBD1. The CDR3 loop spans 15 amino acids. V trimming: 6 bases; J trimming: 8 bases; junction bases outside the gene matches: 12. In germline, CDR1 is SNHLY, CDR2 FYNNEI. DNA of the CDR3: TGTGCCAGCAGCGTTACAGGGGAATTAGGGGAAAAACTGTTTTTT. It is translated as CASSVTGELGEKLFF.

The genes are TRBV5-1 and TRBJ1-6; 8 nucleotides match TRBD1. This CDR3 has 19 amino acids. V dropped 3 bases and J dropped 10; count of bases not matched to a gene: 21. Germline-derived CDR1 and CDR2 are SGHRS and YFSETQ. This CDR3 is CASSSGQGRAKGLESPLHF. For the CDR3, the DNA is TGCGCCAGCAGCTCCGGACAGGGAAGGGCTAAGGGCCTAGAATCACCCCTCCACTTT.

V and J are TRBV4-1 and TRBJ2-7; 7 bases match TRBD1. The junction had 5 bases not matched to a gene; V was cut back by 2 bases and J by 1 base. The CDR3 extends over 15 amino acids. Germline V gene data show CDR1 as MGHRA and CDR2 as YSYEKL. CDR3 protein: CASSQQQGSSYEQYF. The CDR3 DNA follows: TGCGCCAGCAGCCAACAACAGGGGAGTTCCTACGAGCAGTACTTC.

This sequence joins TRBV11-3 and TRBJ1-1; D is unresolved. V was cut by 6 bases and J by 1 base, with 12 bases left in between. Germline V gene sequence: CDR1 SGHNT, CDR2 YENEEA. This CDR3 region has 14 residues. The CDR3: CASSHMGRNTEAFF. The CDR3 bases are TGTGCCAGCAGTCACATGGGGAGGAACACTGAAGCTTTCTTT.

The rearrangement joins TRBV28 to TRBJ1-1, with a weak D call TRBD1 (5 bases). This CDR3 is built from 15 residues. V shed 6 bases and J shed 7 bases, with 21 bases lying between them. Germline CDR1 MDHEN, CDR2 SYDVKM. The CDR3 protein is CASSFYAGGRSEAFF. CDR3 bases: TGTGCCAGCAGCTTTTATGCGGGGGGGAGAAGTGAAGCTTTCTTT. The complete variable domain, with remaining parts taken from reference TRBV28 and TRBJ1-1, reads DVKVTQSSRYLVKRTGEKVFLECVQDMDHENMFWYRQDPGLGLRLIYFSYDVKMKEKGDIPEGYSVSREKKERFSLILESASTNQTSMYLCASSFYAGGRSEAFFGQGTRLTVV.

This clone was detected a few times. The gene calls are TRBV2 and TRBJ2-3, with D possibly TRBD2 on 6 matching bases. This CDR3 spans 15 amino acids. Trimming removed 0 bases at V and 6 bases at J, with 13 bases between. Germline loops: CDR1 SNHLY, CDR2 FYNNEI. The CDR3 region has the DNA TGTGCCAGCAGTGAAGCGCAACTAGCCGGCGATACGCAGTATTTT. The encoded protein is CASSEAQLAGDTQYF. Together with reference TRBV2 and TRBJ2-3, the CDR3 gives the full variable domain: EPEVTQTPSHQVTQMGQEVILRCVPISNHLYFYWYRQILGQKVEFLVSFYNNEISEKSEIFDDQFSVERPDGSNFTLKIRSTKLEDSAMYFCASSEAQLAGDTQYFGPGTRLTVL.

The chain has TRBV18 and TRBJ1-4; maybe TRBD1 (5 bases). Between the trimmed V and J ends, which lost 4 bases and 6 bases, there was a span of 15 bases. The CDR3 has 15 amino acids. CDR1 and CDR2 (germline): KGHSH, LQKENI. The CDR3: CASSLNRGGDEKLFF. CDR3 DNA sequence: TGTGCCAGCTCACTTAATCGGGGGGGAGATGAAAAACTGTTTTTT.

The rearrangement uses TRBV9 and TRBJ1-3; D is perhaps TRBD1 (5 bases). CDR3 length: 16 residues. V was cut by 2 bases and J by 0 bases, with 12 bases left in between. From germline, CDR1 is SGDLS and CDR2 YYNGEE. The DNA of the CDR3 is TGTGCCAGCAGCGTTGGACATTTGGACTCTGGAAACACCATATATTTT. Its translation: CASSVGHLDSGNTIYF. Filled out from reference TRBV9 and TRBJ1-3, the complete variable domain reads DSGVTQTPKHLITATGQRVTLRCSPRSGDLSVYWYQQSLDQGLQFLIQYYNGEERAKGNILERFSAQQFPDLHSELNLSSLELGDSALYFCASSVGHLDSGNTIYFGEGSWLTVV.

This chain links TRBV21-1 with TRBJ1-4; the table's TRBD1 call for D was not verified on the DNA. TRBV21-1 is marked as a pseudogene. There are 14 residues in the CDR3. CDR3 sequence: CASSSGQWNEKLFF. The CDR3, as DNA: TGTGCCAGCAGCTCGGGACAGTGGAATGAAAAACTGTTTTTT.

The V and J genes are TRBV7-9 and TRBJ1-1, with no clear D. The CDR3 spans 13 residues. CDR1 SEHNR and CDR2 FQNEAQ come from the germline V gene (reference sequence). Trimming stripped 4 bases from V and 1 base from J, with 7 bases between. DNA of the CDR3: TGTGCCAGCAGCTACACAGAGAACACTGAAGCTTTCTTT. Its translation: CASSYTENTEAFF.

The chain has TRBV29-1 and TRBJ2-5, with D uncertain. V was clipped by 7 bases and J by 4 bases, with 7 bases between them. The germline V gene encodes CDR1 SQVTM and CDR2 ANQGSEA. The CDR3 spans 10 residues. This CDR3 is CSGTRETQYF. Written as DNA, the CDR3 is TGCAGCGGAACAAGAGAGACCCAGTACTTC.

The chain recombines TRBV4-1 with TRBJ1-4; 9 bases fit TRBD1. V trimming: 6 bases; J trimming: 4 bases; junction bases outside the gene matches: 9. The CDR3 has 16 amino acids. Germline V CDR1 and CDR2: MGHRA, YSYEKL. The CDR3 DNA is TGCGCCAGCAGGGGGACAGGGACGAGGATTAATGAAAAACTGTTTTTT. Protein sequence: CASRGTGTRINEKLFF.

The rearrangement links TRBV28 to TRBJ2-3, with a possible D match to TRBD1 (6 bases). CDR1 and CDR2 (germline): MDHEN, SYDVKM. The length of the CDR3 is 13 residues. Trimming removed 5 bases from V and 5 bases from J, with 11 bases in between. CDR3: CASSPQGRDTQYF. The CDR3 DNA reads TGTGCCAGCAGTCCACAGGGAAGAGATACGCAGTATTTT. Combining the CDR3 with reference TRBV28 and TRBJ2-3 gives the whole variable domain DVKVTQSSRYLVKRTGEKVFLECVQDMDHENMFWYRQDPGLGLRLIYFSYDVKMKEKGDIPEGYSVSREKKERFSLILESASTNQTSMYLCASSPQGRDTQYFGPGTRLTVL.

DNA of the CDR3: TGTGCCAGCAGCGAGGGACAGGGGGCAGGGGAGCTGTTTTTT. Residues: CASSEGQGAGELFF. The chain recombines TRBV9 with TRBJ2-2; 12 bases map to TRBD1. The V gene's germline CDR1 is SGDLS and CDR2 YYNGEE. There are 14 residues in the CDR3. V was clipped by 3 bases and J by 8 bases; unmatched bases: 2.

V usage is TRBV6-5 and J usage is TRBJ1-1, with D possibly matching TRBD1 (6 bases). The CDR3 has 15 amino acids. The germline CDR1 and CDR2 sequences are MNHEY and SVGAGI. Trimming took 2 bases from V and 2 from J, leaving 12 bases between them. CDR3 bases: TGTGCCAGCAGTTACGCCCCAGGGGTCAACACTGAAGCTTTCTTT. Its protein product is CASSYAPGVNTEAFF.

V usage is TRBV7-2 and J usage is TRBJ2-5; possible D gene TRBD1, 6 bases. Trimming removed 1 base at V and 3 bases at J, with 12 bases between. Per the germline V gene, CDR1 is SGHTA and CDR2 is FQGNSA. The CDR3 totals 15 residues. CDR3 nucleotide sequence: TGTGCCAGCAGCTTAGGGGGACACCCTGAAGAGACCCAGTACTTC. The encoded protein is CASSLGGHPEETQYF. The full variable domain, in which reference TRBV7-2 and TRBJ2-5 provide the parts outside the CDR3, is GAGVSQSPSNKVTEKGKDVELRCDPISGHTALYWYRQSLGQGLEFLIYFQGNSAPDKSGLPSDRFSAERTGGSVSTLTIQRTQQEDSAVYLCASSLGGHPEETQYFGPGTRLLVL.

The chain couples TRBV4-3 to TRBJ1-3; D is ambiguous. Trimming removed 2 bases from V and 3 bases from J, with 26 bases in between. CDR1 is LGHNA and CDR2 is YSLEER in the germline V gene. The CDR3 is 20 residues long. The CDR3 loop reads CASSQLPTVDWSGLGNTIYF. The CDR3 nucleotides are TGCGCCAGCAGCCAACTCCCCACCGTTGACTGGTCTGGTCTTGGAAACACCATATATTTT.

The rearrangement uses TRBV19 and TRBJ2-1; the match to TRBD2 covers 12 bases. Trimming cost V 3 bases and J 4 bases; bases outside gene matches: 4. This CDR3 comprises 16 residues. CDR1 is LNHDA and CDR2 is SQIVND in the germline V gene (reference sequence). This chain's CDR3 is CASSMGTSGYYNEQFF. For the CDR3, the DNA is TGTGCCAGTAGTATGGGGACTAGCGGGTATTACAATGAGCAGTTCTTC. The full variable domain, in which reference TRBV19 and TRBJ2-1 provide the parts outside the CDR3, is DGGITQSPKYLFRKEGQNVTLSCEQNLNHDAMYWYRQDPGQGLRLIYYSQIVNDFQKGDIAEGYSVSREKKESFPLTVTSAQKNPTAFYLCASSMGTSGYYNEQFFGPGTRLTVL.

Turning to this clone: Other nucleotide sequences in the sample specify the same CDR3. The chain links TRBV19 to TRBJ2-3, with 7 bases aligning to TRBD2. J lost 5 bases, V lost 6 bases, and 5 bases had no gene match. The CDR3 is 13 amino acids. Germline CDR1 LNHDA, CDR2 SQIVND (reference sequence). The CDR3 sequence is CASRGRGLDTQYF. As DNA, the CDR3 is TGTGCCAGTAGGGGGAGGGGTTTAGATACGCAGTATTTT.

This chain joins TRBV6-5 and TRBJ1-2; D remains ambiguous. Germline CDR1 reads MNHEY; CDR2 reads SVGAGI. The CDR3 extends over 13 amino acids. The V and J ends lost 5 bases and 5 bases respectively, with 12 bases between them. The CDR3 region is CASSNRTPYGYTF. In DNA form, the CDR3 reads TGTGCCAGCAGTAATCGAACACCTTATGGCTACACCTTC.

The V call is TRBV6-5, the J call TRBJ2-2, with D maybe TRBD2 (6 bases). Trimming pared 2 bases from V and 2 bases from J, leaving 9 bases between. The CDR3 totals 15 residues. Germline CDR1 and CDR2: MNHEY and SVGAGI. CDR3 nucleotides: TGTGCCAGCAGTTACGGTAGCGGTAACACCGGGGAGCTGTTTTTT. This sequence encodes CASSYGSGNTGELFF.

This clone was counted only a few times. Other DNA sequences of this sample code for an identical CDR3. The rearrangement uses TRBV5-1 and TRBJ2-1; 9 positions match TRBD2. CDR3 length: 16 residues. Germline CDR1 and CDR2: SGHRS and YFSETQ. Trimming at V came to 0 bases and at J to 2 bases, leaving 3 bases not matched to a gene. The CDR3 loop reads CASSLELAGPYNEQFF. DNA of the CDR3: TGCGCCAGCAGCTTGGAGCTAGCGGGACCCTACAATGAGCAGTTCTTC.

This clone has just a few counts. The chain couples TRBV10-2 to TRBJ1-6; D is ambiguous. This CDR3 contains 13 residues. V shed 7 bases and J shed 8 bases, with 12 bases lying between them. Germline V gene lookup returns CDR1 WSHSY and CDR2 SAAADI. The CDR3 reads CASTPTRDSPLHF. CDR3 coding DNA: TGCGCCAGCACTCCAACCCGGGATTCACCCCTCCACTTT.

CDR3 DNA sequence: TGTGCCAGCAGTTCCCCAAATTCGGGGTTGGGTGAAAAACTGTTTTTT. As protein: CASSSPNSGLGEKLFF. The gene calls are TRBV28 and TRBJ1-4; D is undetermined. The germline V gene encodes CDR1 MDHEN and CDR2 SYDVKM. V was trimmed by 4 bases and J by 7 bases, leaving 19 bases between them. CDR3 length equals 16 residues.

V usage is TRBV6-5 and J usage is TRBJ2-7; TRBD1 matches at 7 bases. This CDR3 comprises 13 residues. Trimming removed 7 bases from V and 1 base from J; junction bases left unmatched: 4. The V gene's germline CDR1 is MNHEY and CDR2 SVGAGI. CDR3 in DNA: TGTGCCAGCACTGCAGGGGGATCCTACGAGCAGTACTTC. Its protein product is CASTAGGSYEQYF.

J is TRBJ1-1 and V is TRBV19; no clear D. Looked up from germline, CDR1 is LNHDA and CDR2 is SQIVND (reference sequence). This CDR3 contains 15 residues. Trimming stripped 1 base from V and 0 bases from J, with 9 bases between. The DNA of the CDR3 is TGTGCCAGTAGTATAGGAGGTGTGATGAACACTGAAGCTTTCTTT. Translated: CASSIGGVMNTEAFF.

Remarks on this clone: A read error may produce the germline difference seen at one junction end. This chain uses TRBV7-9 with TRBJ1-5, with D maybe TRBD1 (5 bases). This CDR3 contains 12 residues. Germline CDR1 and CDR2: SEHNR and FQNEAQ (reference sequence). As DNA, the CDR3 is TGTTCCAGCAGCCAGGGAGCGGGGCCCCAGCATTTT. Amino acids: CSSSQGAGPQHF.